The 11 T cell receptor beta chains below all came from one sample that was sequenced in a study of T cell repertoires in urothelial bladder cancer. The method was immunoSEQ multiplex PCR; TCRdb's version includes in-frame clones alone and lacks a portion of them. This repertoire shows 9,500 to 13,000 clones, 68% found once; its top ten account for less than 9%. Sequencing was performed on tumor-infiltrating cells from bladder cancer. The receptors here all came from a human donor with a benign inflammatory bladder lesion.

The V call is TRBV7-2, the J call TRBJ1-1, with 7 bases identical to TRBD1. The germline gives CDR1 SGHTA, CDR2 FQGNSA. The junction had 10 bases not matched to a gene; V was cut back by 5 bases and J by 7 bases. The CDR3 is 14 amino acids. CDR3 region: CASSKKTGMNEAFF. DNA for the CDR3: TGTGCCAGCAGCAAGAAGACAGGGATGAATGAAGCTTTCTTT. The whole variable domain, remainder taken from reference TRBV7-2 and TRBJ1-1, is GAGVSQSPSNKVTEKGKDVELRCDPISGHTALYWYRQSLGQGLEFLIYFQGNSAPDKSGLPSDRFSAERTGGSVSTLTIQRTQQEDSAVYLCASSKKTGMNEAFFGQGTRLTVV.

This sequence joins TRBV18 and TRBJ2-7; 7 bases agree with TRBD1. This CDR3 contains 13 residues. CDR1 is KGHSH and CDR2 is LQKENI in the germline V gene. The ends lost 1 base at V and 6 bases at J; junction bases unmatched: 3. CDR3 loop: CASSPLTGTEQYF. CDR3 sequence (DNA): TGTGCCAGCTCACCACTGACAGGGACCGAGCAGTACTTC. Full variable domain (remainder filled in from reference TRBV18 and TRBJ2-7): NAGVMQNPRHLVRRRGQEARLRCSPMKGHSHVYWYRQLPEEGLKFMVYLQKENIIDESGMPKERFSAEFPKEGPSILRIQQVVRGDSAAYFCASSPLTGTEQYFGPGTRLTVT.

This clone has a single count. The chain carries TRBV7-2 and TRBJ2-7, with D tentatively TRBD2 (5 bases). This CDR3 is 15 amino acids long. Germline CDR1 is SGHTA and CDR2 is FQGNSA. Trimming removed 3 bases at V and 5 bases at J, with 17 bases between. As DNA, the CDR3 is TGTGCCAGCAGCTTTGGAGCTAGCATCAGCGACGAGCAGTACTTC. This gives the protein CASSFGASISDEQYF.

The chain has TRBV27 and TRBJ1-1; D unclear. Germline values: CDR1 MNHEY, CDR2 SMNVEV (reference sequence). The V end lost 1 base, the J end lost 5 bases, and 8 bases lay between the germline ends. The CDR3 is made up of 13 amino acids. The CDR3 spells CASSLYFGTEAFF. Here the CDR3 DNA reads TGTGCCAGCAGTTTATATTTTGGGACTGAAGCTTTCTTT.

This clone was counted a few times. The gene calls are TRBV29-1 and TRBJ2-3; 10 nucleotides match TRBD1. The trim removed 8 bases at V and 2 bases at J, leaving 4 bases unmatched. Per germline, CDR1 SQVTM and CDR2 ANQGSEA. The CDR3 covers 13 residues. The CDR3 protein is CSTGQGITDTQYF. As DNA, the CDR3 is TGCAGCACGGGACAGGGGATCACAGATACGCAGTATTTT.

This clone was detected only once. The chain carries TRBV10-3 and TRBJ2-7; D is possibly TRBD1 (5 bases). The CDR3 is 10 amino acids. Germline CDR1 reads ENHRY; CDR2 reads SYGVKD. The CDR3 loop is CALGEGEQYF. As DNA, the CDR3 is TGTGCGTTAGGGGAAGGCGAGCAGTACTTC.

The chain has TRBV5-1 and TRBJ2-2, with D perhaps TRBD1 (5 bases). This CDR3 is 16 amino acids long. Per the germline V gene, CDR1 is SGHRS and CDR2 is YFSETQ. V shed 0 bases and J shed 0 bases, with 9 bases lying between them. CDR3 residues: CASSLVARANTGELFF. The CDR3 bases are TGCGCCAGCAGCTTGGTGGCCAGGGCGAACACCGGGGAGCTGTTTTTT. The full variable domain, with the rest looked up from reference TRBV5-1 and TRBJ2-2, is KAGVTQTPRYLIKTRGQQVTLSCSPISGHRSVSWYQQTPGQGLQFLFEYFSETQRNKGNFPGRFSGRQFSNSRSEMNVSTLELGDSALYLCASSLVARANTGELFFGEGSRLTVL.

This CDR3 is CASSLGGSTGELFF. The DNA of the CDR3 is TGTGCCAGCAGTTTAGGAGGATCCACCGGGGAGCTGTTTTTT. The rearrangement uses TRBV27 and TRBJ2-2; a possible D gene is TRBD2 (5 bases). Germline lookup yields CDR1 MNHEY and CDR2 SMNVEV (reference sequence). The V gene lost 2 bases and the J gene lost 4 bases, with 8 bases spanning the gap. This CDR3 comprises 14 residues.

About this clone itself: The junction shows a germline mismatch at one end, possibly a read error. V and J are TRBV6-4 and TRBJ2-3; tentatively, D is TRBD1 (7 bases). This CDR3 contains 14 residues. Germline V gene lookup returns CDR1 MRHNA and CDR2 SNTAGT. This CDR3 reads CASSGGGHSDTQYF. DNA of the CDR3: TGTGCCAGTAGTGGAGGGGGCCATTCAGATACGCAGTATTTT.

This clone was detected only a few times. V gene TRBV4-1 combines with J gene TRBJ1-5, with D perhaps TRBD1 (5 bases). Germline-derived CDR1 and CDR2 are MGHRA and YSYEKL. Trimming took 0 bases from V and 9 from J, leaving 12 bases between them. The CDR3 has 14 amino acids. In nucleotides, the CDR3 is TGCGCCAGCAGCCAAGAAGGGGCCATTAGGCCCCAGCATTTT. Protein sequence: CASSQEGAIRPQHF.

The DNA of the CDR3 is TGTGCCAGCAGCTCTACCGCGAGGACAGGGCGTTCGCTATATTTT. Amino acid sequence: CASSSTARTGRSLYF. The chain links TRBV7-9 to TRBJ1-3; 8 nucleotides agree with TRBD1. Germline CDR1 SEHNR, CDR2 FQNEAQ (reference sequence). V lost 4 bases and J lost 14; bases outside the gene matches: 16. This CDR3 spans 15 amino acids.